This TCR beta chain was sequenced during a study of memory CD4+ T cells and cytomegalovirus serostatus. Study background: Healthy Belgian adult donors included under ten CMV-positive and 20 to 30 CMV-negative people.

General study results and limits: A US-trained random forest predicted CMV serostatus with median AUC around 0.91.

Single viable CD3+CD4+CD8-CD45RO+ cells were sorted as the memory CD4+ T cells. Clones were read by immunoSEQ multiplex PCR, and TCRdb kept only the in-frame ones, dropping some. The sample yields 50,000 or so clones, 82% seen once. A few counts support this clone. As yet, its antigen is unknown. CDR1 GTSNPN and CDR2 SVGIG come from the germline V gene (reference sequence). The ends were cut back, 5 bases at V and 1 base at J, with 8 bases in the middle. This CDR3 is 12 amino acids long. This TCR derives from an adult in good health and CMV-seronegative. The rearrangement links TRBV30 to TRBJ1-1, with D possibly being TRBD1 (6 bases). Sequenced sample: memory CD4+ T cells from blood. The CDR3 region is CAWGQSNTEAFF. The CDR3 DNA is TGTGCCTGGGGACAGTCGAACACTGAAGCTTTCTTT.